The 27 T cell receptor beta chains presented below share a single source sample, sequenced in a study of cytomegalovirus exposure and HLA in healthy donors. The PCR had 60 Vbeta and 13 Jbeta primers. TCRdb keeps only in-frame clones here, not all; method: immunoSEQ multiplex PCR. The sample has under 150,000 clones; just under 90% are singletons. What was sequenced was PBMCs. These receptors were collected from a woman in her twenties or thirties in good health and CMV-seronegative.

The rearrangement uses TRBV7-3 and TRBJ2-3; 9 nucleotides align to TRBD1. V lost 4 bases, J lost 3 bases, and 5 bases stayed unmatched. There are 15 residues in the CDR3. CDR1 and CDR2 from the germline V gene are SGHTA and FQGTGA. This CDR3 is CASSSGQGTTDTQYF. CDR3 sequence (DNA): TGTGCCAGCAGCTCCGGACAGGGGACTACAGATACGCAGTATTTT. Variable domain in full (rest from reference TRBV7-3 and TRBJ2-3): GAGVSQTPSNKVTEKGKYVELRCDPISGHTALYWYRQSLGQGPEFLIYFQGTGAADDSGLPNDRFFAVRPEGSVSTLKIQRTERGDSAVYLCASSSGQGTTDTQYFGPGTRLTVL.

J is TRBJ1-6 and V is TRBV4-2; 9 bases align to TRBD1. With 0 bases clipped from V and 10 bases from J, the junction kept 7 bases outside the gene matches. This CDR3 spans 16 amino acids. Germline V gives CDR1 LGHNA, CDR2 YNFKEQ. In DNA, the CDR3 is TGTGCCAGCAGCCAAGAGCTGGGACAGGGTAGATCACCCCTCCACTTT. Translating it yields CASSQELGQGRSPLHF.

The chain carries TRBV7-2 and TRBJ1-1; a weak D match, TRBD1 (5 bases). Germline CDR1 SGHTA, CDR2 FQGNSA. With 2 bases removed from V and 4 bases from J, the gap between germline ends came to 14 bases. The CDR3 runs 15 residues. CDR3 DNA sequence: TGTGCCAGCAGCTTATCGTGGGGCTTGGGCACTGAAGCTTTCTTT. This codes for CASSLSWGLGTEAFF.

The V and J genes are TRBV5-1 and TRBJ2-2, with a weak D call TRBD1 (5 bases). V was cut by 0 bases and J by 1 base, with 13 bases left in between. The CDR3 loop spans 17 amino acids. CDR1 SGHRS and CDR2 YFSETQ come from the germline V gene. The CDR3 spells CASSLAFLTENTGELFF. As DNA, the CDR3 is TGCGCCAGCAGCTTGGCCTTTTTGACAGAGAACACCGGGGAGCTGTTTTTT.

The rearrangement uses TRBV29-1 and TRBJ2-1, with 7 bases identical to TRBD2. After removal of 4 bases from V and 0 bases from J, the junction contained 6 bases not matched to a gene. Germline CDR1 reads SQVTM; CDR2 reads ANQGSEA. The CDR3 length is 15 residues. CDR3 bases: TGCAGCGTTGGGACTAGTAGAAGCTCCTACAATGAGCAGTTCTTC. Protein: CSVGTSRSSYNEQFF.

CDR3 nucleotides: TGTGCCAGTAGCCAACTAGCGGGAGGGGGCAATGAGCAGTTCTTC. The encoded protein is CASSQLAGGGNEQFF. This chain connects TRBV19 to TRBJ2-1; 13 nucleotides agree with TRBD2. The CDR3 runs to 15 residues. Looked up from germline, CDR1 is LNHDA and CDR2 is SQIVND (reference sequence). The trim removed 6 bases at V and 6 bases at J, leaving 5 bases unmatched.

The rearrangement uses TRBV7-9 and TRBJ1-4, with 9 bases identical to TRBD1. V lost 3 bases to trimming and J lost 7 bases; unmatched junction nucleotides: 6. Germline-derived CDR1 and CDR2 are SEHNR and FQNEAQ (reference sequence). CDR3 length: 15 amino acids. CDR3 bases: TGTGCCAGCAGCTTTGGACAGGGGAGAGGTGAAAAACTGTTTTTT. Translation: CASSFGQGRGEKLFF.

This clone was observed at least ten times. The chain recombines TRBV4-2 with TRBJ2-3; 12 positions agree with TRBD2. V dropped 1 base and J dropped 4; count of bases not matched to a gene: 0. CDR1 is LGHNA and CDR2 is YNFKEQ in the germline V gene. The CDR3 loop spans 15 amino acids. This CDR3 reads CASSQGLAGADTQYF. Written as DNA, the CDR3 is TGTGCCAGCAGCCAAGGACTAGCGGGAGCAGATACGCAGTATTTT.

This rearrangement joins TRBV5-1 to TRBJ1-2; no firm D call. The ends were cut back, 0 bases at V and 5 bases at J, with 8 bases in the middle. The CDR3 extends over 13 amino acids. The germline V gene has CDR1 SGHRS and CDR2 YFSETQ. CDR3 sequence (DNA): TGCGCCAGCAGCTTGGAGTCCGGTTATGGCTACACCTTC. Amino acids: CASSLESGYGYTF.

The gene calls are TRBV28 and TRBJ2-7; 8 bases are shared with TRBD2. This CDR3 has 14 amino acids. Germline V gene sequence: CDR1 MDHEN, CDR2 SYDVKM. Trimming took 3 bases from V and 1 from J; bases not matched to a gene: 2. The CDR3 loop is CASSFGLASYEQYF. CDR3 DNA: TGTGCCAGCAGTTTTGGACTAGCATCCTACGAGCAGTACTTC.

This clone was found once. The DNA of the CDR3 is TGTGCCAGCAGCGTATGGTTCGGGACTGGAGGTTACAATGAGCAGTTCTTC. Its translation: CASSVWFGTGGYNEQFF. The chain combines TRBV9 with TRBJ2-1, with D perhaps matching TRBD2 (6 bases). Trimming took off 1 base at V and 4 bases at J, with 18 bases between the two ends. Germline V gene data show CDR1 as SGDLS and CDR2 as YYNGEE. The CDR3 runs to 17 residues.

This clone was detected only a few times. The chain uses TRBV7-6 and TRBJ1-4, with D maybe TRBD1 (5 bases). The CDR3 is 15 amino acids. V dropped 1 base and J dropped 8 bases, with 14 bases sitting between them. Germline lookup yields CDR1 SGHVS and CDR2 FNYEAQ. CDR3: CASSLGAGFWEKLFF. The CDR3 DNA is TGTGCCAGCAGCTTAGGGGCAGGGTTTTGGGAAAAACTGTTTTTT.

In its sample, this clone was seen once. The V and J genes are TRBV11-3 and TRBJ2-1; the match to TRBD2 covers 7 bases. Trimming took 1 base from V and 1 from J; bases not matched to a gene: 7. CDR3 length equals 17 residues. The V gene's germline CDR1 is SGHNT and CDR2 YENEEA. This CDR3 is CASSLGWERDSYNEQFF. The CDR3, as DNA: TGTGCCAGCAGCTTAGGGTGGGAGCGGGATTCCTACAATGAGCAGTTCTTC.

The chain employs TRBV7-3 and TRBJ2-1, with D possibly TRBD1 on 6 matching bases. CDR3 length: 14 amino acids. Trimming cost V 0 bases and J 4 bases, with 7 bases left between them. Germline V CDR1 and CDR2: SGHTA, FQGTGA. The CDR3 region is CASSLTQGYNEQFF. CDR3 nucleotides: TGTGCCAGCAGCTTAACACAGGGTTACAATGAGCAGTTCTTC. The variable domain in full, completed from reference TRBV7-3 and TRBJ2-1, reads GAGVSQTPSNKVTEKGKYVELRCDPISGHTALYWYRQSLGQGPEFLIYFQGTGAADDSGLPNDRFFAVRPEGSVSTLKIQRTERGDSAVYLCASSLTQGYNEQFFGPGTRLTVL.

The chain uses TRBV5-4 and TRBJ2-5; TRBD2 might be the D (7 bases). The CDR3 is made up of 14 amino acids. V dropped 0 bases and J dropped 5 bases, with 11 bases sitting between them. Germline V gives CDR1 SGHNT, CDR2 YYREEE (reference sequence). CDR3 DNA: TGTGCCAGCAGCTTGGGTGGGGGGGCGGAGACCCAGTACTTC. It encodes CASSLGGGAETQYF.

The genes are TRBV5-6 and TRBJ2-7, with TRBD1 matching over 11 bases. CDR1 and CDR2 (germline): SGHDT, YYEEEE. This CDR3 has 14 amino acids. V was clipped by 2 bases and J by 6 bases; unmatched bases: 4. CDR3 region: CASSFGDRGGEQYF. The DNA of the CDR3 is TGTGCCAGCAGCTTTGGGGACAGGGGGGGCGAGCAGTACTTC.

The chain couples TRBV19 to TRBJ2-5; TRBD2 matches 9 bases. J was trimmed by 1 base and V by 5 bases; bases with no gene match: 11. In germline, CDR1 is LNHDA, CDR2 SQIVND (reference sequence). The CDR3 contains 17 residues. The CDR3 loop is CASSGLAGDGSQETQYF. DNA of the CDR3: TGTGCCAGTAGTGGTTTAGCGGGAGATGGCTCCCAAGAGACCCAGTACTTC.

This clone was observed once. The V gene is TRBV27, the J gene TRBJ2-3; the match to TRBD1 covers 7 bases. CDR1 is MNHEY, CDR2 SMNVEV, per germline (reference sequence). The CDR3 totals 15 residues. The J segment lost 0 bases and the V segment lost 5 bases, leaving 5 bases of the junction unmatched. DNA of the CDR3: TGTGCCAGCAGTCATGGGACAGCTAGCACAGATACGCAGTATTTT. Translating it yields CASSHGTASTDTQYF.

This sequence joins TRBV10-3 and TRBJ2-2; 13 positions agree with TRBD2. The J segment lost 3 bases and the V segment lost 3 bases, leaving 7 bases of the junction unmatched. This CDR3 contains 18 residues. In germline, CDR1 is ENHRY, CDR2 SYGVKD. The CDR3, as DNA: TGTGCCATCAGTGACAGCGGACTAGCGGGGGCCTACACCGGGGAGCTGTTTTTT. It encodes CAISDSGLAGAYTGELFF.

The chain couples TRBV27 to TRBJ2-1; 7 positions match TRBD2. Germline V gene data show CDR1 as MNHEY and CDR2 as SMNVEV (reference sequence). The CDR3 sequence is 16 residues long. V lost 2 bases to trimming and J lost 10 bases; unmatched junction nucleotides: 14. The CDR3 DNA is TGTGCCAGCAGTTTACCCCCTTTGGGAGGGCTTCGGGAGCAGTTCTTC. Protein product: CASSLPPLGGLREQFF.

The chain links TRBV29-1 to TRBJ1-4; D gene ambiguous. CDR1 SQVTM and CDR2 ANQGSEA come from the germline V gene. The CDR3 loop spans 13 amino acids. V lost 5 bases and J 6 bases, leaving 13 bases between the germline ends. The chain's CDR3 is CSVRGLADEKLFF. For the CDR3, the DNA is TGCAGCGTTCGTGGTCTCGCAGATGAAAAACTGTTTTTT.

The chain combines TRBV6-6 with TRBJ1-1, with D possibly TRBD1 on 5 matching bases. V lost 6 bases to trimming and J lost 0 bases, with 14 bases between them. Per the germline V gene, CDR1 is MNHNY and CDR2 is SVGAGI (reference sequence). The CDR3 sequence is 15 residues long. In nucleotides, the CDR3 is TGTGCCAGCAGACGGGGACTGCCAATGAACACTGAAGCTTTCTTT. Translated: CASRRGLPMNTEAFF.

This chain links TRBV6-5 with TRBJ2-3, with 8 bases aligning to TRBD2. The germline CDR1 and CDR2 sequences are MNHEY and SVGAGI. V dropped 0 bases and J dropped 4; count of bases not matched to a gene: 6. The CDR3 sequence is 16 residues long. Here the CDR3 reads CASSYSAGEMADTQYF. In DNA, the CDR3 is TGTGCCAGCAGTTACTCAGCGGGAGAGATGGCAGATACGCAGTATTTT.

The chain is built from TRBV6-6 and TRBJ2-1, with TRBD2 identical over 13 bases. The V and J ends lost 6 bases and 6 bases, in that order; junction bases with no gene match: 2. Germline lookup yields CDR1 MNHNY and CDR2 SVGAGI (reference sequence). The CDR3 loop spans 14 amino acids. CDR3 DNA sequence: TGTGCCAGCAGAGGACTAGCGGGAGTCAATGAGCAGTTCTTC. Translation: CASRGLAGVNEQFF.

This clone was counted only a few times. J is TRBJ2-3 and V is TRBV7-6; TRBD2 matches 10 bases. Germline CDR1 SGHVS, CDR2 FNYEAQ. CDR3 length equals 14 residues. J lost 4 bases, V lost 5 bases, and 3 bases had no gene match. CDR3 protein: CASSPSGGADTQYF. The CDR3 DNA follows: TGTGCCAGCAGCCCGAGCGGGGGGGCAGATACGCAGTATTTT.

The chain uses TRBV28 and TRBJ1-5, with no clear D. CDR1 is MDHEN and CDR2 is SYDVKM in the germline V gene. Trimming stripped 6 bases from V and 3 bases from J, with 9 bases between. The CDR3 loop spans 13 amino acids. The CDR3 here is CASRPGHNQPQHF. For the CDR3, the DNA is TGTGCCAGCAGACCTGGGCACAATCAGCCCCAGCATTTT.

This sequence joins TRBV7-2 and TRBJ1-1, with D perhaps matching TRBD1 (5 bases). The CDR3 loop spans 13 amino acids. V was trimmed by 4 bases and J by 9 bases, leaving 15 bases between them. Per the germline V gene, CDR1 is SGHTA and CDR2 is FQGNSA. Written as DNA, the CDR3 is TGTGCCAGCAGCTCCGGCTCAGGGTCCCAAGCTTTCTTT. Translating it yields CASSSGSGSQAFF.